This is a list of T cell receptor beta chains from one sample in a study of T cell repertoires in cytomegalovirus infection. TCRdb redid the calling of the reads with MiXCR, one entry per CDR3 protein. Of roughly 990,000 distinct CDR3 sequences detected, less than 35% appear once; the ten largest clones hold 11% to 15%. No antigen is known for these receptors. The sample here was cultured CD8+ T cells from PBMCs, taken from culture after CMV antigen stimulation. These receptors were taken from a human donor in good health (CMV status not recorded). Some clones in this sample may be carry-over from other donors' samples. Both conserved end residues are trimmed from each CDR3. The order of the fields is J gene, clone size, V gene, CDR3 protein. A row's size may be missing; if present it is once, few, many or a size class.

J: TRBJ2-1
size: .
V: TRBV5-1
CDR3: ASSHGEGRLNEQF

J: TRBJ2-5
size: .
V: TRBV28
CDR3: ASSIGGTQC

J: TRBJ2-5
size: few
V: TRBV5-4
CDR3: ASSLGRGFEETQY

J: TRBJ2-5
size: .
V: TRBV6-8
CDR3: ASGGRSFGTQY

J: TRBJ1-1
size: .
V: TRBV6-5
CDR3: ASSYEASRILGDTEAF

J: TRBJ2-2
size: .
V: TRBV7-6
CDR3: ASSLASPTGELF

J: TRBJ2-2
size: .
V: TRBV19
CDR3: AGTPYRENTGELF

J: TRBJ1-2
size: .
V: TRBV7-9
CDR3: VSSLGGRGAGYT

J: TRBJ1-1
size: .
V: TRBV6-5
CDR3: ASSFTGGADTEAF

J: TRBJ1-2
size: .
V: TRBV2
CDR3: ASLVGYTENGYT

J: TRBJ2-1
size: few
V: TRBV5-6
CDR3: ASSGDREGGEQF

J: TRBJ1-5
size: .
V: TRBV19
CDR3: ASSSRQEGSNQPQH

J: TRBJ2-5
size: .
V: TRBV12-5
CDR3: ASGFSSQETQY

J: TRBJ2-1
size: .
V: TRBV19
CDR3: ASSIGGLAVYNEQF

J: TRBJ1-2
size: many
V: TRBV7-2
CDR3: ASSLGQPFYGYT

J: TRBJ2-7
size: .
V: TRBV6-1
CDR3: ASGDRGKSAIREQY

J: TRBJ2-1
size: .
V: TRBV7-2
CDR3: ASSLGGRVGGFYNEQF

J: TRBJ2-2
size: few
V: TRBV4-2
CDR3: ASSAYRDAGELF

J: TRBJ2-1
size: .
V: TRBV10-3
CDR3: AISDRGGDEQF

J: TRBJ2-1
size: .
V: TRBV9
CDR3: ASSPGGAVYNEQF

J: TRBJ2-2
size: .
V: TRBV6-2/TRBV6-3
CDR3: ASSYLGHLGTGELF

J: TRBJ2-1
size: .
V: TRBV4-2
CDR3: ASSQRPGFRAYNEQF

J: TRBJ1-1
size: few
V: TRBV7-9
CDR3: ASSLSRSLGAEAF

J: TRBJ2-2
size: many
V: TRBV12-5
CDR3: ASGLVTGLSNTGELF

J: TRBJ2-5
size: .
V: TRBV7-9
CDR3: ASSLNGGEETQY

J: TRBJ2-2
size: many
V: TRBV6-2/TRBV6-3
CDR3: ASSYRIGENTGELF

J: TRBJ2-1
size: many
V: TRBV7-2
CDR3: ASITLAGGYNEQF

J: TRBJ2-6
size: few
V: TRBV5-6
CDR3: ASSFTSGANVLT

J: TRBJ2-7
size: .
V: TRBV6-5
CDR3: ASSYGTGGFEQY

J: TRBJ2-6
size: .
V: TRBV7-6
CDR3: ASSVYRGRGANVLT

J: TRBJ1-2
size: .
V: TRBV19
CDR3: ASRFEQGTNYGYT

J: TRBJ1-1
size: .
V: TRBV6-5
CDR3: ATTGGAEVEAF

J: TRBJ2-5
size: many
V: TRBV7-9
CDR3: ASRPVQGARFETQY

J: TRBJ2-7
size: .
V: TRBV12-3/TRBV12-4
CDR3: ASSFSPEGTGSYEQY

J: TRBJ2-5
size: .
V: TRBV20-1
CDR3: SARDPLAGAPGETQY

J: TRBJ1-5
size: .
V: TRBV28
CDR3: ATHPRAGEGQPQH

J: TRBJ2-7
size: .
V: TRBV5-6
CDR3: ASSIGHDPYEQY

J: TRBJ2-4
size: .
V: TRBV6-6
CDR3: ATDQGILAKNIQY

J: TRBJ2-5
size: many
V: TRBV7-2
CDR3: ASSSPGTSGGWTQY

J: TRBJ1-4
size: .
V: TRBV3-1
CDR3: ASSQRLQGGPEKLF

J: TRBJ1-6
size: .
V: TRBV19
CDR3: ASSIDTSPHRNSPLH

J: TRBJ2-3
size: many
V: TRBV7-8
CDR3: ASSQSAGGTDTQY